This TCR beta chain was retrieved from a study of T-cell memory formation after mild COVID-19 (dated by TCRdb to about 2021). General notes on the study: TCR sequence clusters from the two donors were largely donor specific. In a couple of donors, T-cell clones that expanded and contracted after mild COVID-19 were tracked by sequencing TCRalpha and TCRbeta repertoires over time. The cohort was made up of two young adult volunteers, one female and one male, who were previously healthy.

This clonotype has more than one count but fewer than ten. Its antigen specificity is not known. Within one base of it there is no much larger clone, and no base qualities were kept. PBMCs were isolated by Ficoll-Paque density gradient centrifugation. Ends trimmed: V by 0 bases, J by 3 bases; bases unmatched to a gene: 16. The CDR3 runs 19 residues from the cysteine to the phenylalanine. Just CDR3 DNA is preserved here, 57 bases in frame from base 1. CDR1 MNHEY and CDR2 SVGEGT are derived from the germline V gene. For sequencing, an Illumina NovaSeq 6000 was employed. TCRalpha and TCRbeta cDNA libraries were constructed by 5'RACE with constant-segment primers, with sample barcodes and unique molecular identifiers being introduced. RNA was extracted from every sample with Trizol reagent. Libraries were amplified in two PCR steps, with a second sample barcode and Illumina TruSeq adapters added in the second step. Libraries were sequenced on an Illumina NovaSeq with 2 x 150 bp paired-end reads. Turning to the authors' computational methods: With migec v1.2.7, reads were demultiplexed and then collapsed into UMI-guided consensus sequences. Using mixcr v2.1.11, UMI consensuses were aligned to TRA and TRB V and J templates and then assembled into clonotypes. A clonotype was counted as expanded or contracted only if both edgeR and NoisET called the change significant, with noise models trained on biological replicates. edgeR calls used a false discovery rate-adjusted p below 0.01 and a log2 fold-change threshold of 1. As an exploratory analysis of dynamics, max-normalized trajectories of the 1000 most abundant clonotypes were examined by PCA with hierarchical clustering. Each responding clone was given a CD4 or CD8 phenotype based on the CD4+ and CD8+ repertoires, which had been sequenced separately. Through fastp at Q25 and MiXCR, TCRdb rebuilt clones from the public reads, retaining in-frame beta chains. Each CDR3 protein appears once, grouped with its most common genes and DNA. The V and J calls follow TCRdb's processing rather than the paper's. This sample comprises about 250,000 distinct CDR3 sequences, 15% of them detected only once. 2% to 2.5% of the sample rests with the top ten.

Findings and caveats that apply to the study as a whole: Contracting CD4+ clones were found mainly in CM and EM memory subsets, while CD8+ clones were enriched in EMRA. From day 15 to 85, contracting clones showed balanced CD4/CD8 phenotypes, whereas a second wave of clones that expanded from day 15 to 37 leaned towards CD4+. Whether the second-wave clones peaking on day 37 were SARS-CoV-2 specific was not confirmed. The detection of some responding clones in pre-infection memory suggests that pre-existing cross-reactive memory T cells joined the SARS-CoV-2 response. Only two mild cases were covered by the study, and larger cohorts that include severe cases with pre-infection samples were considered necessary.

Recombination connected TRBV6-2 or TRBV6-3 to TRBJ1-2; TRBD1 aligns with 7 central bases. This receptor was taken from an adult woman who had mild COVID-19 (a few samples of this study predate the infection). The sample titles of this study are shuffled in the database, so cell type and time point are left out; the donor was told from shared clones. Material: PBMCs or a T cell subset sorted from them (not recorded which). The CDR3 here reads CASSYSNLLRDSRHYGYTF. The DNA reads TGTGCCAGCAGTTACTCGAATTTGCTACGGGACAGTCGCCACTATGGCTACACCTTC.